This T cell receptor beta chain was obtained from a study of identifying expanded T cells in peripheral blood. The germline CDR1 and CDR2 sequences are MGHDK and SYGVNS. Losses at the gene ends were 5 bases for V and 6 bases for J; bases not matched to a gene: 3. The CDR3 is made up of 13 amino acids. The protocol was immunoSEQ multiplex PCR, while the TCRdb copy is restricted to in-frame clones and leaves out a portion. The sample holds about 78,000 clones, approximately 85% seen once. General study points: Clone count variance between roughly 2-week samples rose with total template count. Differentially abundant clones: about 1.2 between replicates, roughly 16 at approximately two weeks, roughly 18 at four.

Healthy donors had no documented immune events, such as infections, while sampled. Comment on this clone: Antigen unknown.

The chain is built from TRBV25-1 and TRBJ2-1, with TRBD1 identical over 8 bases. The sequence was obtained from a person aged 18 to 69 in good health. What was sequenced was blood. CDR3 sequence reads: CASSNRGVNEQFF. The CDR3 region has the DNA TGTGCCAGCAGTAACAGGGGGGTCAATGAGCAGTTCTTC.